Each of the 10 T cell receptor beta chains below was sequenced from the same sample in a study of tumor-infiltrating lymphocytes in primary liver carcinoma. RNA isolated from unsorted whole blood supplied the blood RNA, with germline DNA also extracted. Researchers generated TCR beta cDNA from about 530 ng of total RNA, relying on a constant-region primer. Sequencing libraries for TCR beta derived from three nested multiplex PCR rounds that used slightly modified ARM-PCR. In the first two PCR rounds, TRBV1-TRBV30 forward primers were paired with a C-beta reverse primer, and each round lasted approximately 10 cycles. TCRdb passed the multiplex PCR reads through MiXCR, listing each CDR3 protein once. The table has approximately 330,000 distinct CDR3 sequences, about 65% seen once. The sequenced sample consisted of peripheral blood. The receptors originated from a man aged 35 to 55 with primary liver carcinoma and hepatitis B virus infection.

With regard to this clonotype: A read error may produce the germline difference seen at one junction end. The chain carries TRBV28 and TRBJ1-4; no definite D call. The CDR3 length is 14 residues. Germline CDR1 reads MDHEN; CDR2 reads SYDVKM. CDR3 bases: TGTGCCAGCAGTCTATGCGCGGGTCTTGAAAAACTGGTTTTT. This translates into CASSLCAGLEKLVF.

CDR3 nucleotides: TGTGCCAGCAGCTCTACCTACAGGGGGCCGGATGGCTACACCTTC. The encoded protein is CASSSTYRGPDGYTF. The chain carries TRBV5-6 and TRBJ1-2; TRBD1 aligns across 9 bases. Per germline, CDR1 SGHDT and CDR2 YYEEEE. The CDR3 length is 15 residues. V shed 3 bases, J shed 6 bases, and the junction held 9 bases outside the gene matches.

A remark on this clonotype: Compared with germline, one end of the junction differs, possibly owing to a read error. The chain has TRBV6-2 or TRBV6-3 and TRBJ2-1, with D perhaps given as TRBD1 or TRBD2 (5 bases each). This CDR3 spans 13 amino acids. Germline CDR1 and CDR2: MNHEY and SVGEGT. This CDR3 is CPSSYEGLHEQFF. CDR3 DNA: TGTCCCAGCAGTTACGAGGGGCTCCATGAGCAGTTCTTC.

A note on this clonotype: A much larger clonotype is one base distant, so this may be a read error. The CDR3 DNA sequence: TGCGCCAGCAGCCCAAACGTGGTTGTGAGCAATCAGCCCCAGAATTTT. This encodes CASSPNVVVSNQPQNF. The gene calls are TRBV4-1 and TRBJ1-5; D remains ambiguous. Germline V gene lookup returns CDR1 MGHRA and CDR2 YSYEKL. The CDR3 is 16 amino acids.

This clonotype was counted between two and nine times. Here the CDR3 reads CASSPRLAGGRETQYF. The CDR3 DNA is TGTGCCAGCAGCCCTCGTCTAGCGGGAGGGCGGGAGACCCAGTACTTC. The V and J genes are TRBV5-7 and TRBJ2-5; 12 positions match TRBD2. Being an ORF, TRBV5-7 has a function that is uncertain. The CDR3 contains 16 residues. After removal of 4 bases from V and 5 bases from J, the junction contained 9 bases not matched to a gene.

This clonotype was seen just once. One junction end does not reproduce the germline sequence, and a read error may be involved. The CDR3 DNA sequence: TGTGCCAGCAGCCGGACAGGGCAGGGCAACAATGAGCGGTTCTTC. Translation: CASSRTGQGNNERFF. This chain connects TRBV5-6 to TRBJ2-1, with 8 positions matching TRBD1. In germline, CDR1 is SGHDT, CDR2 YYEEEE. The CDR3 spans 15 residues.

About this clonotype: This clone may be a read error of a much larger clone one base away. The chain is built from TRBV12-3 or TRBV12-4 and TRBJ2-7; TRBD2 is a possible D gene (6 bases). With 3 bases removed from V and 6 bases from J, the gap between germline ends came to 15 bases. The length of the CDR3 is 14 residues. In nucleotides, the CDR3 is TGTGCCAGCAGTTTCGGGGGTGCCGTTGGCGAGCAGTACTTC. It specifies CASSFGGAVGEQYF.

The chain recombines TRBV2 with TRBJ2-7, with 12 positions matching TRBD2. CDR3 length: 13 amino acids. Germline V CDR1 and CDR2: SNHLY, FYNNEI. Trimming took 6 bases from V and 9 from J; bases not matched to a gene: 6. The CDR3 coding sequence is TGTGCCAGCAGAGGGGGACTAGCGGGTCGGCAGTACTTC. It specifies CASRGGLAGRQYF.

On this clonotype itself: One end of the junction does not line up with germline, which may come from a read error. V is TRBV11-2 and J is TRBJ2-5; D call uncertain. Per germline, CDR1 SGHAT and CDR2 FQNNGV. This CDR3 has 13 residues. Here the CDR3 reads CASRLMSMETQYF. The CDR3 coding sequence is TGTGCCAGCCGCTTGATGAGTATGGAGACCCAGTACTTC.

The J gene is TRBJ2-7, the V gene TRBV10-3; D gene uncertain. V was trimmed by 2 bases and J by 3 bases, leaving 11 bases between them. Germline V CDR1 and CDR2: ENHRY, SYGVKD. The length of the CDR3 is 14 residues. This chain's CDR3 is CAISEQVLGYEQYF. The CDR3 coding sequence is TGTGCCATCAGTGAGCAGGTGCTGGGCTACGAGCAGTACTTC.